The next 3 T cell receptor beta chains were all read from a single sample in a study of T cells in Graves' hyperthyroidism and ophthalmopathy. Regions amplified from RNA transcripts were the TCR beta CDR3 regions. The HTBI primer set was used in a first-round RT-PCR of the TCR CDR3. TCRdb recomputed calls from the multiplex PCR reads with MiXCR, one row per CDR3 protein. The sample lists some 720,000 distinct CDR3 sequences; about a sixth were seen once. The sequencing input was blood. The receptors here all came from a man younger than 35 with Graves' hyperthyroidism.

This clonotype was counted at least ten times. CDR3 DNA: TGTGCCACCAGCGTCCAGGGTTCAGATACGCAGTATTTT. Translated: CATSVQGSDTQYF. The rearrangement uses TRBV15 and TRBJ2-3, with D tentatively TRBD1 (5 bases). The CDR3 has 13 residues. Germline CDR1 is LNHNV and CDR2 is YYDKDF (reference sequence). Trimming removed 5 bases at V and 4 bases at J, with 10 bases between. Using reference TRBV15 and TRBJ2-3 for the parts outside the CDR3, the full variable domain is DAMVIQNPRYQVTQFGKPVTLSCSQTLNHNVMYWYQQKSSQAPKLLFHYYDKDFNNEADTPDNFQSRRPNTSFCFLDIRSPGLGDTAMYLCATSVQGSDTQYFGPGTRLTVL.

V gene TRBV19 combines with J gene TRBJ2-7; 8 bases fit TRBD1. The CDR3 is 15 residues long. Per the germline V gene, CDR1 is LNHDA and CDR2 is SQIVND (reference sequence). The trim removed 0 bases at V and 7 bases at J, leaving 8 bases unmatched. CDR3 bases: TGTGCCAGTAGTATAGACGGACAGGGCTCAAGGGAGCAGTACTTC. It translates to CASSIDGQGSREQYF.

This rearrangement joins TRBV28 to TRBJ1-5; TRBD1 might be the D (6 bases). The length of the CDR3 is 14 residues. V lost 6 bases and J lost 3, with 12 bases in between. Germline loops: CDR1 MDHEN, CDR2 SYDVKM. The CDR3 bases are TGTGCCAGCAGACCAGGACAGAACAATCAGCCCCAGCATTTT. Translated: CASRPGQNNQPQHF.